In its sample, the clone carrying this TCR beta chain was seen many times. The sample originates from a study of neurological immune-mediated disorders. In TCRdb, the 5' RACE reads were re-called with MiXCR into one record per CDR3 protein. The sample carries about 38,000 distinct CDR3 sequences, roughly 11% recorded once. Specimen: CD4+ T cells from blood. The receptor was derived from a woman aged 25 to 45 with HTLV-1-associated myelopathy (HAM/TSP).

CDR3 amino acids: CASSAGLGGTGELFF. The CDR3 coding sequence is TGTGCCAGCAGCGCGGGTCTCGGGGGGACCGGGGAGCTGTTTTTT. The chain couples TRBV11-3 to TRBJ2-2; TRBD2 agrees at 7 bases. The CDR3 runs to 15 residues. V lost 5 bases and J lost 5; bases outside the gene matches: 8. CDR1 SGHNT and CDR2 YENEEA come from the germline V gene.